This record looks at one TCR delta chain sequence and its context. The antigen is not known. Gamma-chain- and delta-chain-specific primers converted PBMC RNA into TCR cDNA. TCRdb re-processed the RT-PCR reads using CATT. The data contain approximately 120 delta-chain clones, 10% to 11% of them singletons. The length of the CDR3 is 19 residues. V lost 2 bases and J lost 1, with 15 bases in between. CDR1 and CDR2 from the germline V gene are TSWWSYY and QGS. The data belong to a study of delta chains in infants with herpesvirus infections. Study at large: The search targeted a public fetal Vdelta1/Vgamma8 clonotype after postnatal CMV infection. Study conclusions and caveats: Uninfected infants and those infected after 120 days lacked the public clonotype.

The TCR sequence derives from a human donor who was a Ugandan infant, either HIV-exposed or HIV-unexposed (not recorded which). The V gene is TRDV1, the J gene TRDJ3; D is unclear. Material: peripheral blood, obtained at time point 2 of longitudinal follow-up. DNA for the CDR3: TGTGCTCTTGGGGAATGGCCTTTTACCCCATCCTGGGACACCCGACAGATGTTTTTC. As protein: CALGEWPFTPSWDTRQMFF.